One and the same sample provided the 2 T cell receptor beta chains below, sequenced in a study of breast tumors, draining lymph nodes, adjacent tissues. A single record per CDR3 protein comes from TCRdb applying MiXCR to the multiplex PCR reads. The data contain 75,000 to 100,000 distinct CDR3 sequences, approximately 19% of them singletons. Axillary draining lymph nodes of breast cancer patients supplied the node samples. The sequencing input was axillary lymph node tissue. The source is a female donor with breast cancer. Some clones in this sample may be carry-over from other donors' samples.

Many counts were recorded for this clonotype. The rearrangement uses TRBV10-3 and TRBJ2-5; D may be TRBD2 (5 bases). This CDR3 contains 13 residues. V lost 4 bases, J lost 2 bases, and 8 bases lay in between. Germline V gene sequence: CDR1 ENHRY, CDR2 SYGVKD. The CDR3 sequence: CAISAGRQETQYF. Written as DNA, the CDR3 is TGTGCCATCAGTGCGGGGAGACAAGAGACCCAGTACTTC.

A remark on this clonotype: A much larger clone is a single base away; this may be a read error. V usage is TRBV20-1 and J usage is TRBJ2-2; D might be TRBD1 or TRBD2, each matching 6 bases. The CDR3 has 15 residues. CDR1 and CDR2 (germline): DFQATT, SNEGSKA (reference sequence). The DNA for the CDR3 is TGCAGTGCTAGAGATTCGGGGGCGGGCACCGGGGGGCTGTTTTTT. It specifies CSARDSGAGTGGLFF.